The following is a TCR beta chain sequence with its context. The data were taken from a study of blood T cell repertoires in COVID-19. Study details: The United States, Italy and Spain were the sources of the acute and convalescent COVID-19 samples.

This CDR3 is built from 12 residues. From germline, CDR1 is SGHVS and CDR2 FQNEAQ. Trimming took off 5 bases at V and 7 bases at J, with 9 bases between the two ends. Sequenced by immunoSEQ multiplex PCR; TCRdb stores in-frame clones only, minus some. The sample holds 200,000 to 300,000 clones, around 83% seen once. The V gene is TRBV7-8, the J gene TRBJ1-5, with a possible D match to TRBD1 (5 bases). Specimen: peripheral blood. The sequence was obtained from a woman in her sixties or seventies with active or convalescent COVID-19. The CDR3 DNA follows: TGTGCCAGCAGCCCCGCAGGGCAGCCCCAGCATTTT. It codes for CASSPAGQPQHF.